These 32 T cell receptor beta chains were sequenced from one sample in a study of response to subunit inactivated influenza vaccine. TCRdb processed the RT-PCR reads anew with MiXCR; each CDR3 protein has one entry. Among around 470,000 distinct CDR3 sequences listed, approximately 7.2% were seen once. The starting material was PBMCs from blood, obtained around 25 months after vaccination. The source of these receptors is a man aged 50-75 years who received an inactivated influenza vaccine.

The V gene is TRBV6-1, the J gene TRBJ1-2, with TRBD1 identical over 7 bases. This CDR3 spans 13 amino acids. V shed 10 bases and J 3 bases; nucleotides not matched to a gene: 8. From germline, CDR1 is MNHNS and CDR2 SASEGT. The CDR3 spells CAIDNRGDYGYTF. The DNA for the CDR3 is TGTGCCATTGATAACAGGGGAGACTATGGCTACACCTTC.

The sample holds many counts of this clonotype. V and J are TRBV28 and TRBJ1-5, with no clear D. The germline CDR1 and CDR2 sequences are MDHEN and SYDVKM. This CDR3 comprises 14 residues. With 3 bases removed from V and 3 bases from J, the gap between germline ends came to 9 bases. The CDR3 nucleotides read TGTGCCAGCAGTTTTGTTACAGACAATCAGCCCCAGCATTTT. Its translation is CASSFVTDNQPQHF.

This clonotype has more than one count but fewer than ten. This chain connects TRBV11-1 to TRBJ2-1, with TRBD2 matching over 8 bases. Trimming took 4 bases from V and 7 from J; bases not matched to a gene: 18. The CDR3 has 18 residues. CDR1 SGHAT and CDR2 FQDESV come from the germline V gene (reference sequence). The CDR3 is CASSSLAGSGGRVNEQFF. The CDR3 coding sequence is TGTGCCAGCAGCTCCCTCGCGGGGAGCGGGGGAAGGGTAAATGAGCAGTTCTTC.

There are a few counts of this clonotype. V usage is TRBV7-9 and J usage is TRBJ2-1; D remains unclear. The CDR3 runs 16 residues. V was cut by 5 bases and J by 2 bases, with 16 bases left in between. Germline values: CDR1 SEHNR, CDR2 FQNEAQ (reference sequence). The DNA for the CDR3 is TGTGCCAGCAGCCAGGATGGACGCCTCGCCTACAATGAGCAGTTCTTC. Translated: CASSQDGRLAYNEQFF.

This clonotype was seen many times. The genes are TRBV7-8 and TRBJ2-1, with D perhaps matching TRBD2 (5 bases). Per germline, CDR1 SGHVS and CDR2 FQNEAQ. The CDR3 extends over 12 amino acids. Trimming shortened V by 5 bases and J by 8 bases, and 10 bases separated the two germline ends. CDR3 amino acids: CASSRGGYEQFF. The CDR3 nucleotides read TGTGCCAGCAGCCGAGGCGGGTATGAGCAGTTCTTC. Supplemented by reference TRBV7-8 and TRBJ2-1, the full variable domain reads GAGVSQSPRYKVAKRGQDVALRCDPISGHVSLFWYQQALGQGPEFLTYFQNEAQLDKSGLPSDRFFAERPEGSVSTLKIQRTQQEDSAVYLCASSRGGYEQFFGPGTRLTVL.

In this sample, this clonotype turned up a few times. The chain employs TRBV15 and TRBJ2-1; 8 bases line up with TRBD2. The CDR3 contains 14 residues. Germline CDR1 LNHNV, CDR2 YYDKDF (reference sequence). Trimming removed 4 bases from V and 9 bases from J; junction bases left unmatched: 8. The CDR3 DNA follows: TGTGCCACCAGCATCGGGACTAGGGACGGTGAGCAGTTCTTC. The encoded protein is CATSIGTRDGEQFF.

The genes are TRBV24-1 and TRBJ2-1, with TRBD2 matching over 13 bases. V lost 5 bases, J lost 0 bases, and 6 bases stayed unmatched. Germline values: CDR1 KGHDR, CDR2 SFDVKD. This CDR3 spans 18 amino acids. The CDR3 spells CATSGGTSGVFSYNEQFF. The CDR3 DNA is TGTGCCACCAGTGGAGGGACTAGCGGGGTCTTCTCCTACAATGAGCAGTTCTTC.

The rearrangement links TRBV28 to TRBJ2-4, with 7 bases lining up with TRBD2. Germline assignment: CDR1 MDHEN and CDR2 SYDVKM. V gave up 3 bases and J gave up 0 bases; unmatched junction bases: 11. There are 18 residues in the CDR3. CDR3 sequence reads: CASSFGRGGGLAKNIQYF. CDR3 nucleotides: TGTGCCAGCAGTTTTGGTCGTGGCGGGGGACTAGCCAAAAACATTCAGTACTTC.

This clonotype was seen more than once but under ten times. The chain recombines TRBV3-1 with TRBJ1-6; D possibly corresponds to TRBD1 (6 bases). The germline V gene has CDR1 LGHDT and CDR2 YNNKEL (reference sequence). The CDR3 has 16 amino acids. The V and J ends lost 4 bases and 7 bases respectively, with 17 bases between them. The CDR3 loop is CASSLRGRGGNSPLHF. CDR3 sequence (DNA): TGTGCCAGCAGCCTAAGAGGCAGGGGAGGAAATTCACCCCTCCACTTT. The full variable domain, rest sourced from reference TRBV3-1 and TRBJ1-6, is DTAVSQTPKYLVTQMGNDKSIKCEQNLGHDTMYWYKQDSKKFLKIMFSYNNKELIINETVPNRFSPKSPDKAHLNLHINSLELGDSAVYFCASSLRGRGGNSPLHFGNGTRLTVT.

In this sample, this clonotype turned up a few times. This CDR3 is CASSLRPRTTGELFF. In nucleotides, the CDR3 is TGCGCCAGCAGCTTGAGGCCCAGGACCACCGGGGAGCTGTTTTTT. This sequence joins TRBV5-1 and TRBJ2-2; no definite D call. This CDR3 has 15 amino acids. Trimming cost V 1 base and J 4 bases, with 11 bases left between them. Germline V gene sequence: CDR1 SGHRS, CDR2 YFSETQ.

This clonotype was observed a few times. J is TRBJ1-1 and V is TRBV5-6, with D unresolved. The CDR3 runs to 18 residues. From germline, CDR1 is SGHDT and CDR2 YYEEEE. V was trimmed by 2 bases and J by 2 bases, leaving 22 bases between them. The DNA for the CDR3 is TGTGCCAGCAGCTTATTGGGAGGAACCCCGTGGCGAAACACTGAAGCTTTCTTT. This translates into CASSLLGGTPWRNTEAFF.

With regard to this clonotype: A read error may explain this, as a much larger clone is one base away. The chain recombines TRBV29-1 with TRBJ2-5, with 7 bases identical to TRBD1. Germline loops: CDR1 SQVTM, CDR2 ANQGSEA. V trimming: 8 bases; J trimming: 7 bases; junction bases outside the gene matches: 13. There are 13 residues in the CDR3. The CDR3 coding sequence is TGCAGCACAGGGGCAGGCAGGGGAAGGACCCAGTACTTC. The encoded protein is CSTGAGRGRTQYF.

This clonotype has a count of ten or more. The genes are TRBV5-1 and TRBJ2-4, with D possibly TRBD1 on 6 matching bases. Deletions cut 4 bases from V and 0 bases from J, with 14 bases between. Per germline, CDR1 SGHRS and CDR2 YFSETQ. The CDR3 runs 16 residues. The CDR3 loop is CASSNGQQIAKNIQYF. In DNA, the CDR3 is TGCGCCAGCAGCAACGGACAGCAAATAGCCAAAAACATTCAGTACTTC.

The CDR3 spells CSASPEDRTADNEQFF. CDR3 nucleotides: TGCAGTGCTAGCCCCGAGGACAGGACGGCCGACAATGAGCAGTTCTTC. V is TRBV20-1 and J is TRBJ2-1, with TRBD1 matching 7 bases. This CDR3 has 16 residues. Germline CDR1 is DFQATT and CDR2 is SNEGSKA (reference sequence). J gave up 5 bases and V 3 bases, and 13 bases lay outside the gene matches.

This clonotype was detected ten times or more. CDR3 in DNA: TGTGCCAGCAGCCCTCTACGGATGAACACTGAAGCTTTCTTT. Encoded protein: CASSPLRMNTEAFF. The chain links TRBV3-1 to TRBJ1-1; D gene uncertain. V gave up 4 bases and J gave up 0 bases, with 9 bases separating them. Germline CDR1 is LGHDT and CDR2 is YNNKEL (reference sequence). This CDR3 region has 14 residues.

This clonotype has ten or more counts. This chain joins TRBV4-2 and TRBJ1-2, with D uncertain. The V gene's germline CDR1 is LGHNA and CDR2 YNFKEQ. Trimming took off 1 base at V and 4 bases at J, with 7 bases between the two ends. The CDR3 is 13 amino acids. Written as DNA, the CDR3 is TGTGCCAGCAGCCAAGGGTTTGGCTATGGCTACACCTTC. Residues: CASSQGFGYGYTF.

This clonotype was counted a few times. The genes are TRBV7-6 and TRBJ1-2; 11 bases are a match to TRBD1. The CDR3 loop spans 15 amino acids. The germline V gene has CDR1 SGHVS and CDR2 FNYEAQ. V was pared by 1 base and J by 4 bases, with 2 bases of the junction left unmatched. Here the CDR3 DNA reads TGTGCCAGCAGCTTAGGGACAGGGGGCTCCTATGGCTACACCTTC. Protein sequence: CASSLGTGGSYGYTF.

This clonotype was seen more than once but under ten times. The J gene is TRBJ2-7, the V gene TRBV7-9; D ambiguous. The CDR3 totals 14 residues. V lost 5 bases and J 2 bases, leaving 13 bases between the germline ends. Germline CDR1 SEHNR, CDR2 FQNEAQ (reference sequence). The CDR3 nucleotides read TGTGCCAGCAGCGCGGCAGTTTTCCCCTACGAGCAGTACTTC. It specifies CASSAAVFPYEQYF.

The J gene is TRBJ2-3, the V gene TRBV11-2; the D gene is possibly TRBD1 (5 bases). Germline V gives CDR1 SGHAT, CDR2 FQNNGV. CDR3 length: 15 residues. The V gene lost 0 bases and the J gene lost 2 bases, with 9 bases spanning the gap. CDR3 nucleotide sequence: TGTGCCAGCAGCTTAGACAGGGCCTTCACAGATACGCAGTATTTT. It is translated as CASSLDRAFTDTQYF.

This clonotype was detected a few times. An end of the junction differs from the germline gene, which may be a read error. The V gene is TRBV3-1, the J gene TRBJ2-1; TRBD2 matches at 7 bases. CDR1 and CDR2 from the germline V gene are LGHDT and YNNKEL (reference sequence). The CDR3 runs to 14 residues. The CDR3 DNA reads as TGTGCCAGCAGCCTTAGGGGAGGGAAGAATGAGCAGTCCTTC. Protein: CASSLRGGKNEQSF.

This clonotype was recorded a few times. V and J are TRBV12-3 or TRBV12-4 and TRBJ1-2; a possible D gene is TRBD1 (6 bases). V was clipped by 3 bases and J by 0 bases, with 20 bases between them. The CDR3 loop spans 18 amino acids. The CDR3 here is CASSLAKGHMSANYGYTF. CDR3 nucleotide sequence: TGTGCCAGCAGTTTGGCAAAGGGACATATGTCTGCTAACTATGGCTACACCTTC.

The J gene is TRBJ2-7, the V gene TRBV11-2; D uncertain. Looked up from germline, CDR1 is SGHAT and CDR2 is FQNNGV. The V gene lost 3 bases and the J gene lost 4 bases, with 13 bases spanning the gap. This CDR3 has 14 amino acids. CDR3 sequence reads: CASSFSFGGYEQYF. CDR3 in DNA: TGTGCCAGCAGCTTTAGTTTTGGTGGATACGAGCAGTACTTC. The full variable domain, with the rest looked up from reference TRBV11-2 and TRBJ2-7, is EAGVAQSPRYKIIEKRQSVAFWCNPISGHATLYWYQQILGQGPKLLIQFQNNGVVDDSQLPKDRFSAERLKGVDSTLKIQPAKLEDSAVYLCASSFSFGGYEQYFGPGTRLTVT.

This clonotype was detected only a few times. The chain recombines TRBV7-2 with TRBJ2-4, with TRBD2 identical over 8 bases. Germline-derived CDR1 and CDR2 are SGHTA and FQGNSA. Trimming at V came to 1 base and at J to 2 bases, leaving 7 bases not matched to a gene. This CDR3 has 17 amino acids. This chain's CDR3 is CASSLVGGTRTKNIQYF. DNA for the CDR3: TGTGCCAGCAGCTTAGTGGGAGGGACTAGGACCAAAAACATTCAGTACTTC.

The J gene is TRBJ1-5, the V gene TRBV7-9; D is ambiguous. Germline V gives CDR1 SEHNR, CDR2 FQNEAQ (reference sequence). V lost 3 bases to trimming and J lost 6 bases, with 9 bases between them. The CDR3 is 13 amino acids. The CDR3 sequence: CASSFGPIQPQHF. The CDR3 region has the DNA TGTGCCAGCAGCTTCGGACCGATTCAGCCCCAGCATTTT. Drawing the rest from reference TRBV7-9 and TRBJ1-5, the complete variable domain is DTGVSQNPRHKITKRGQNVTFRCDPISEHNRLYWYRQTLGQGPEFLTYFQNEAQLEKSRLLSDRFSAERPKGSFSTLEIQRTEQGDSAMYLCASSFGPIQPQHFGDGTRLSIL.

This clonotype has just a few counts. CDR3 protein: CASSPRVVNLETQYF. As DNA, the CDR3 is TGTGCCAGTTCTCCAAGGGTAGTGAACCTAGAGACCCAGTACTTC. This chain uses TRBV19 with TRBJ2-5, with no clear D. The germline V gene has CDR1 LNHDA and CDR2 SQIVND (reference sequence). The CDR3 sequence is 15 residues long. The V end lost 8 bases, the J end lost 4 bases, and 20 bases lay between the germline ends.

This clonotype was seen repeatedly, ten times or more. This chain links TRBV3-1 with TRBJ2-5, with D perhaps matching TRBD2 (5 bases). The assigned J gene may be wrong: the sequence end matches TRBJ2-3 better. CDR1 and CDR2 (germline): LGHDT, YNNKEL (reference sequence). The CDR3 runs 13 residues. The CDR3 reads CASSQVGSGTQYF. DNA for the CDR3: TGTGCCAGCAGCCAAGTGGGGAGCGGTACGCAGTATTTT.

Only a few counts were recorded for this clonotype. The rearrangement joins TRBV4-2 to TRBJ2-3; D perhaps matches TRBD2 (6 bases). Trimming removed 0 bases from V and 0 bases from J, with 13 bases in between. CDR1 and CDR2 from the germline V gene are LGHNA and YNFKEQ. The CDR3 extends over 17 amino acids. CDR3 DNA sequence: TGTGCCAGCAGCCAAGATGGCGCGGGACGAAGCACAGATACGCAGTATTTT. This gives the protein CASSQDGAGRSTDTQYF.

The chain employs TRBV20-1 and TRBJ2-1; 12 bases align to TRBD2. V gave up 0 bases and J gave up 3 bases; unmatched junction bases: 9. Germline V gene sequence: CDR1 DFQATT, CDR2 SNEGSKA (reference sequence). The CDR3 runs 18 residues. CDR3 sequence: CSARDGSSGRGHYNEQFF. The CDR3 nucleotides are TGCAGTGCTAGAGATGGGTCTAGCGGGAGGGGACACTACAATGAGCAGTTCTTC.

The J gene is TRBJ2-5, the V gene TRBV20-1; D gene unclear. Trimming cost V 3 bases and J 5 bases, with 7 bases left between them. The CDR3 length is 11 residues. Germline V CDR1 and CDR2: DFQATT, SNEGSKA (reference sequence). This chain's CDR3 is CSASVLETQYF. The CDR3 DNA reads TGCAGTGCTAGTGTCCTGGAGACCCAGTACTTC.

The table lists this clonotype with a few counts. The chain uses TRBV9 and TRBJ2-1; D gene unclear. The CDR3 runs to 13 residues. V lost 7 bases and J 5 bases, leaving 13 bases between the germline ends. Per germline, CDR1 SGDLS and CDR2 YYNGEE. The CDR3 DNA is TGTGCCAGCGGGCGATCCCCCCACAATGAGCAGTTCTTC. This gives the protein CASGRSPHNEQFF.

V usage is TRBV3-1 and J usage is TRBJ2-2; D is undetermined. The CDR3 spans 14 residues. V was clipped by 6 bases and J by 1 base, with 9 bases between them. From germline, CDR1 is LGHDT and CDR2 YNNKEL (reference sequence). The CDR3 here is CASSFPMNTGELFF. The DNA of the CDR3 is TGTGCCAGCAGTTTCCCCATGAACACCGGGGAGCTGTTTTTT.

This clonotype was observed a few times. The chain uses TRBV12-3 or TRBV12-4 and TRBJ2-7; 8 nucleotides align to TRBD1. J lost 6 bases, V lost 8 bases, and 9 bases had no gene match. The CDR3 extends over 13 amino acids. The DNA for the CDR3 is TGTGCCAGCTGGCCAGGGGGCGGCTGCGAGCAGTACTTC. Protein: CASWPGGGCEQYF.